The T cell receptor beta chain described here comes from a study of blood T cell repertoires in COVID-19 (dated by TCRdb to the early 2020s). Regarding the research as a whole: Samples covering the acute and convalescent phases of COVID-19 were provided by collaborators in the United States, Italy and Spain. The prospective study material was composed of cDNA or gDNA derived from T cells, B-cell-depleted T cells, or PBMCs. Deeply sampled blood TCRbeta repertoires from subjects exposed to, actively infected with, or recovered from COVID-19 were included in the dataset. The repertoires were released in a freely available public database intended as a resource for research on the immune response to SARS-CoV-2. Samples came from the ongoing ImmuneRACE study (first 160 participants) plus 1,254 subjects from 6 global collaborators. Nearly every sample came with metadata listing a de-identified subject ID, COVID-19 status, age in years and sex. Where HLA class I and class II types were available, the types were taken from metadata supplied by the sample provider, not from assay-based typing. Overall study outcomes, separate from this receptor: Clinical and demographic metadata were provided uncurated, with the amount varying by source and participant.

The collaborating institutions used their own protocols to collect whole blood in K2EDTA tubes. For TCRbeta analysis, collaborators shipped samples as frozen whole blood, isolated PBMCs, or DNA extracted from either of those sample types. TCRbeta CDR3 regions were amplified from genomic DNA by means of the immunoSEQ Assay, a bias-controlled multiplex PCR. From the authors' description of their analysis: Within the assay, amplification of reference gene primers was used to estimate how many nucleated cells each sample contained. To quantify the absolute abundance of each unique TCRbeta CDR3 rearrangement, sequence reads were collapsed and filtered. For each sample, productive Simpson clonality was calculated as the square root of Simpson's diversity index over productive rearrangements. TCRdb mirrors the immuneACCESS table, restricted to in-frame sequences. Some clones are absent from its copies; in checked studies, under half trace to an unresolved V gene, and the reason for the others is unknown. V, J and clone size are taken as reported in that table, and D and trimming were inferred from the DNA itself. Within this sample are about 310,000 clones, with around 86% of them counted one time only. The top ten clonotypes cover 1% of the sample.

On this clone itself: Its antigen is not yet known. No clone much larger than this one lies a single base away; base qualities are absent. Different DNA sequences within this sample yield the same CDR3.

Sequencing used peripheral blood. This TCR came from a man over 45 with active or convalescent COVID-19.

The sequence in DNA is TGCGCCAGCAGCCCGGGACAGAACTATGGCTACACCTTC. It translates to CASSPGQNYGYTF. Recombination joined TRBV5-1 with TRBJ1-2; 7 bases in the junction line up with TRBD1. Trimmed from V: 4 bases; trimmed from J: 2 bases; junction bases lacking a gene match: 2. In the germline V gene, CDR1 corresponds to SGHRS and CDR2 to YFSETQ. The CDR3 runs 13 residues from the cysteine to the phenylalanine. Of all the DNA, just the CDR3 is kept, 39 bases in frame from base 1.